The 8 T cell receptor beta chains listed next were all sequenced from one sample in a study of OX40 agonist ivuxolimab in advanced cancers. The library was prepared using the immunoSEQ multiplex PCR assay. In its TCRdb copy, this immuneACCESS table keeps in-frame sequences only and misses some clones. Where compared with another copy, unresolved V genes explain less than half of these, and the others have no known cause. The sample has approximately 87,000 clones on record, roughly 90% of them singletons. The ten largest make up 3% to 3.5% of the sample. The sample was CD4+ or CD8+ T cells sorted from blood, taken in a trial of the OX40 agonist ivuxolimab. The receptors were gathered from an adult with an advanced solid tumor such as melanoma, head and neck, liver or kidney cancer.

This chain links TRBV6-1 with TRBJ2-7; D remains unclear. In germline, CDR1 is MNHNS, CDR2 SASEGT. This CDR3 contains 15 residues. Trimming removed 7 bases at V and 2 bases at J, with 18 bases between. Written as DNA, the CDR3 is TGTGCCAGCACCACTTTACCGGATTCGACCTACGAGCAGTACTTC. This gives the protein CASTTLPDSTYEQYF.

The chain employs TRBV11-2 and TRBJ1-1; no clear D gene. Trimming took off 5 bases at V and 10 bases at J, with 11 bases between the two ends. The CDR3 covers 11 residues. Germline values: CDR1 SGHAT, CDR2 FQNNGV. CDR3 sequence (DNA): TGTGCCAGCAGCCTCGACACGGCAGCTTTCTTT. It codes for CASSLDTAAFF.

Note on this clone: An end of the junction does not agree with germline; a read error may underlie this. This chain connects TRBV11-2 to TRBJ2-5, with D possibly TRBD2 on 6 matching bases. This CDR3 contains 15 residues. CDR1 is SGHAT and CDR2 is FQNNGV in the germline V gene. The CDR3 DNA follows: TGTGCCAGCAGGTTAGGGGACTTAGCCACAGAGACCCAGTACTTC. Translation gives CASRLGDLATETQYF. The variable domain in full, completed from reference TRBV11-2 and TRBJ2-5, reads EAGVAQSPRYKIIEKRQSVAFWCNPISGHATLYWYQQILGQGPKLLIQFQNNGVVDDSQLPKDRFSAERLKGVDSTLKIQPAKLEDSAVYLCASRLGDLATETQYFGPGTRLLVL.

This chain links TRBV6-1 with TRBJ2-7; D is possibly TRBD2 (7 bases). The CDR3 consists of 15 residues. Trimming left V 6 bases short and J 4 bases short, with 19 bases between. CDR1 MNHNS and CDR2 SASEGT come from the germline V gene. Here the CDR3 reads CASSPPRGGPYEQYF. The CDR3 DNA sequence: TGTGCCAGCAGCCCCCCCAGGGGAGGGCCTTACGAGCAGTACTTC.

The chain has TRBV6-5 and TRBJ1-2, with a tentative D call TRBD1 (5 bases). The V gene's germline CDR1 is MNHEY and CDR2 SVGAGI. The CDR3 loop spans 11 amino acids. V was trimmed by 7 bases and J by 7 bases, leaving 10 bases between them. The CDR3 sequence: CASKGVGGYTF. The CDR3 DNA is TGTGCCAGCAAAGGGGTCGGTGGCTACACCTTC.

The chain has TRBV19 and TRBJ2-1, with D tentatively TRBD1 (6 bases). The germline gives CDR1 LNHDA, CDR2 SQIVND (reference sequence). Trimming removed 1 base from V and 5 bases from J, with 12 bases in between. CDR3 length: 15 residues. The CDR3 DNA sequence: TGTGCCAGTAGTATAGGCCGGGACACCAACAATGAGCAGTTCTTC. Its protein is CASSIGRDTNNEQFF.

V usage is TRBV9 and J usage is TRBJ1-1; perhaps TRBD1 as D (5 bases). CDR3 length: 15 amino acids. Trimming left V 3 bases short and J 3 bases short, with 15 bases between. Germline assignment: CDR1 SGDLS and CDR2 YYNGEE. The CDR3 DNA follows: TGTGCCAGCAGCGAATTAGACAGAAAATACACTGAAGCTTTCTTT. This encodes CASSELDRKYTEAFF. The full variable domain, in which reference TRBV9 and TRBJ1-1 provide the parts outside the CDR3, is DSGVTQTPKHLITATGQRVTLRCSPRSGDLSVYWYQQSLDQGLQFLIQYYNGEERAKGNILERFSAQQFPDLHSELNLSSLELGDSALYFCASSELDRKYTEAFFGQGTRLTVV.

This clone was recorded once. This CDR3 reads CASSDAGTNEKLFF. The CDR3 DNA is TGTGCCAGCAGCGACGCCGGGACTAATGAAAAACTGTTTTTT. This chain joins TRBV11-2 and TRBJ1-4, with D uncertain. Per germline, CDR1 SGHAT and CDR2 FQNNGV. The CDR3 is made up of 14 amino acids. The V end lost 5 bases, the J end lost 2 bases, and 9 bases lay between the germline ends. The variable domain in full, completed from reference TRBV11-2 and TRBJ1-4, reads EAGVAQSPRYKIIEKRQSVAFWCNPISGHATLYWYQQILGQGPKLLIQFQNNGVVDDSQLPKDRFSAERLKGVDSTLKIQPAKLEDSAVYLCASSDAGTNEKLFFGSGTQLSVL.